The entry that follows covers one T cell receptor (beta chain) sequence. The target antigen is unknown. Amplification of TCR beta CDR3 regions was performed using RNA transcripts as template. First-round RT-PCR targeting the TCR CDR3 was performed with the HTBI primer set. One entry per CDR3 protein, called by TCRdb with MiXCR from the multiplex PCR reads. The sample records approximately 600,000 distinct CDR3 sequences, 14% to 15% being singletons. This CDR3 region has 20 residues. The germline CDR1 and CDR2 sequences are MGHRA and YSYEKL. Trimming at V came to 4 bases and at J to 0 bases, leaving 18 bases not matched to a gene. The record originates from a study of T cells in Graves' hyperthyroidism and ophthalmopathy. Study overall: The authors collected peripheral blood at initial diagnosis, before any treatment.

Study-wide points: Ophthalmopathy stood apart from stable hyperthyroidism in a 13 V-J model. Most expanded thyroid clonotypes above 0.001 recurred in blood.

The sequence was collected from a woman between 40 and 55 years old with Graves' ophthalmopathy. This chain links TRBV4-1 with TRBJ1-2; 9 positions match TRBD1. Source material: blood. CDR3 residues: CASSPELVRDRERPNYGYTF. The CDR3 bases are TGCGCCAGCAGCCCCGAGTTGGTGCGGGACAGGGAACGTCCTAACTATGGCTACACCTTC.